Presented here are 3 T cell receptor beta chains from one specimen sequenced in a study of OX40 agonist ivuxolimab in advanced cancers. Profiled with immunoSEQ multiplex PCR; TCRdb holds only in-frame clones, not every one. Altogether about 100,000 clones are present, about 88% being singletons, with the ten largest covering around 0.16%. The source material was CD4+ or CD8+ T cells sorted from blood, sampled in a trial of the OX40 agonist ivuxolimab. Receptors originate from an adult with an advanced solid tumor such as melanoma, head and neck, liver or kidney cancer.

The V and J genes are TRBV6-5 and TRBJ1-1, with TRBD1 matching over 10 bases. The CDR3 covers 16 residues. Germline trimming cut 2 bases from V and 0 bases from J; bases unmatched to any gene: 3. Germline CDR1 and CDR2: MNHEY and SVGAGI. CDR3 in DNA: TGTGCCAGCAGTTACGGGACAGGGGCGATGAACACTGAAGCTTTCTTT. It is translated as CASSYGTGAMNTEAFF.

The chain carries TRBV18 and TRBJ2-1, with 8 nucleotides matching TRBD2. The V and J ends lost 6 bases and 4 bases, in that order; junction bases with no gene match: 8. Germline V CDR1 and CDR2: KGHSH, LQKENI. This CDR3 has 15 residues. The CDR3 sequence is CASSRTSGLYNEQFF. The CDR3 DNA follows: TGTGCCAGCTCGCGCACTAGCGGATTATACAATGAGCAGTTCTTC.

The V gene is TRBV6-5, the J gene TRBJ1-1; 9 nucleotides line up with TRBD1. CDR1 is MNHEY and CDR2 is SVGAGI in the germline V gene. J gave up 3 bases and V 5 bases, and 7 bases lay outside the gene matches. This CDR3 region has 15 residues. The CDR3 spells CASSTSGTGYTEAFF. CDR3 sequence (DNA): TGTGCCAGCAGTACGTCCGGGACAGGGTACACTGAAGCTTTCTTT.